What follows are 30 T cell receptor beta chains derived from one specimen sequenced in a study of blood T cell repertoires in COVID-19. TCRdb's copy holds only in-frame clones and misses some; the assay was immunoSEQ multiplex PCR. The sample shows about 310,000 clones, 87% of them seen only once. Source material: PBMCs or T cells enriched from blood (not recorded which). These receptors were collected from a woman under 30 who had recovered from COVID-19.

This CDR3 is CASSKSGRGRNNEQFF. CDR3 in DNA: TGTGCCAGCAGCAAATCCGGGCGGGGCCGCAACAATGAGCAGTTCTTC. The chain has TRBV21-1 and TRBJ2-1; TRBD2, the table's D call, lacks a check against the DNA. TRBV21-1 is labeled a pseudogene. This CDR3 is built from 16 residues.

This clone turned up a few times. The rearrangement links TRBV18 to TRBJ1-2; D is uncertain. This CDR3 contains 13 residues. Per germline, CDR1 KGHSH and CDR2 LQKENI. Trimming shortened V by 3 bases and J by 8 bases, and 13 bases separated the two germline ends. The CDR3 reads CASSPFAGVGYTF. CDR3 nucleotide sequence: TGTGCCAGCTCACCTTTCGCGGGAGTAGGCTACACCTTC.

The chain carries TRBV28 and TRBJ2-7, with 10 bases fitting TRBD1. The CDR3 consists of 15 residues. Per the germline V gene, CDR1 is MDHEN and CDR2 is SYDVKM. Trimming cost V 6 bases and J 2 bases; bases outside gene matches: 7. CDR3 residues: CASRAGQGPAYEQYF. The CDR3 DNA sequence: TGTGCCAGCAGGGCGGGACAGGGGCCAGCCTACGAGCAGTACTTC.

The J gene is TRBJ2-1, the V gene TRBV7-2, with TRBD2 matching 9 bases. The CDR3 sequence is 15 residues long. The ends lost 5 bases at V and 8 bases at J; junction bases unmatched: 10. Looked up from germline, CDR1 is SGHTA and CDR2 is FQGNSA. The CDR3 nucleotides read TGTGCCAGCAGCATTTTTAGCGGGAGTGCCGATGAGCAGTTCTTC. Its protein product is CASSIFSGSADEQFF. The whole variable domain, filled in from reference TRBV7-2 and TRBJ2-1, reads GAGVSQSPSNKVTEKGKDVELRCDPISGHTALYWYRQSLGQGLEFLIYFQGNSAPDKSGLPSDRFSAERTGGSVSTLTIQRTQQEDSAVYLCASSIFSGSADEQFFGPGTRLTVL.

The J gene is TRBJ2-2, the V gene TRBV3-1 (or the pseudogene TRBV3-2); tentatively, D is TRBD2 (5 bases). The CDR3 sequence is 16 residues long. V lost 4 bases and J lost 5, with 17 bases in between. Germline V gene lookup returns CDR1 LGHDT and CDR2 YNNKEL (reference sequence). DNA for the CDR3: TGTGCCAGCAGCCCGATGGGTGAGGGCCCGACCGGGGAGCTGTTTTTT. Its protein product is CASSPMGEGPTGELFF.

V is TRBV28 and J is TRBJ1-1; D remains unclear. Germline V gives CDR1 MDHEN, CDR2 SYDVKM. Trimming left V 2 bases short and J 5 bases short, with 15 bases between. The CDR3 loop spans 15 amino acids. This chain's CDR3 is CASSLRRREETEAFF. The CDR3 DNA sequence: TGTGCCAGCAGTTTAAGGCGGCGTGAGGAAACTGAAGCTTTCTTT.

The gene calls are TRBV28 and TRBJ1-4, with 7 bases aligning to TRBD1. With V trimmed by 2 bases and J by 14 bases, 5 bases remained unmatched. Germline V gene sequence: CDR1 MDHEN, CDR2 SYDVKM. CDR3 length: 12 amino acids. CDR3 protein: CASSLKGAPLFF. CDR3 coding DNA: TGTGCCAGCAGTTTAAAGGGGGCGCCCCTGTTTTTT.

The chain couples TRBV9 to TRBJ2-5; 8 bases align to TRBD1. Germline V gene lookup returns CDR1 SGDLS and CDR2 YYNGEE. V dropped 4 bases and J dropped 5; count of bases not matched to a gene: 4. The CDR3 covers 13 residues. In nucleotides, the CDR3 is TGTGCCAGCAGCCAGGGGGCTTGGGAGACCCAGTACTTC. Protein product: CASSQGAWETQYF.

V and J are TRBV11-3 and TRBJ1-1, with D possibly TRBD1 on 6 matching bases. Germline V lookup: CDR1 SGHNT, CDR2 YENEEA. This CDR3 spans 13 amino acids. The V end was cut by 5 bases, the J end by 5 bases, with 12 bases between. The CDR3 nucleotides are TGTGCCAGCAGCCAGGGGATCGAGACTGAAGCTTTCTTT. The encoded protein is CASSQGIETEAFF.

This rearrangement joins TRBV2 to TRBJ1-2; tentatively, D is TRBD1 (5 bases). This CDR3 is built from 15 residues. Germline-derived CDR1 and CDR2 are SNHLY and FYNNEI. V lost 1 base and J 0 bases, leaving 9 bases between the germline ends. The CDR3 loop reads CASSEGRGSNYGYTF. The CDR3 nucleotides read TGTGCCAGCAGTGAAGGTCGGGGGTCTAACTATGGCTACACCTTC.

The chain joins TRBV19 to TRBJ1-5, with D possibly TRBD1 on 6 matching bases. This CDR3 is built from 15 residues. Per germline, CDR1 LNHDA and CDR2 SQIVND (reference sequence). The V and J ends lost 5 bases and 5 bases respectively, with 16 bases between them. The CDR3 here is CASSEGTLPHQPQHF. CDR3 DNA sequence: TGTGCCAGTAGTGAGGGGACACTACCGCATCAGCCCCAGCATTTT.

The gene calls are TRBV6-1 and TRBJ2-5, with TRBD2 identical over 7 bases. V trimming: 1 base; J trimming: 2 bases; junction bases outside the gene matches: 10. CDR3 length equals 17 residues. The germline gives CDR1 MNHNS, CDR2 SASEGT. CDR3 loop: CASSEERAGDGQETQYF. DNA for the CDR3: TGTGCCAGCAGTGAAGAACGGGCGGGAGACGGACAAGAGACCCAGTACTTC.

The CDR3 sequence: CASSPPGASYEQYF. Written as DNA, the CDR3 is TGCGCCAGCAGCCCCCCAGGGGCCAGCTACGAGCAGTACTTC. The chain uses TRBV4-1 and TRBJ2-7, with D maybe TRBD1 (6 bases). Trimming removed 4 bases from V and 3 bases from J, with 13 bases in between. The CDR3 is made up of 14 amino acids. Germline CDR1 reads MGHRA; CDR2 reads YSYEKL.

The chain has TRBV6-5 and TRBJ1-2; tentatively, D is TRBD1 (5 bases). Trimming removed 2 bases at V and 7 bases at J, with 20 bases between. In germline, CDR1 is MNHEY, CDR2 SVGAGI. The length of the CDR3 is 16 residues. The CDR3, as DNA: TGTGCCAGCAGTTACCTACTCTTTTCTGGGGACTTTGGCTACACCTTC. This gives the protein CASSYLLFSGDFGYTF.

The chain is built from TRBV4-2 and TRBJ1-1, with TRBD1 as a possible D gene (5 bases). The CDR3 sequence is 15 residues long. Trimming took 4 bases from V and 4 from J, leaving 16 bases between them. Germline loops: CDR1 LGHNA, CDR2 YNFKEQ. CDR3 protein: CASSPDKGGGTEAFF. For the CDR3, the DNA is TGTGCCAGCAGCCCAGACAAGGGCGGGGGCACTGAAGCTTTCTTT.

This sequence joins TRBV28 and TRBJ1-4; D gene ambiguous. Germline lookup yields CDR1 MDHEN and CDR2 SYDVKM. V lost 5 bases to trimming and J lost 4 bases, with 11 bases between them. The CDR3 is 14 residues long. The CDR3 reads CASSIRQDNEKLFF. CDR3 DNA: TGTGCCAGCAGTATACGACAAGATAATGAAAAACTGTTTTTT.

Here the CDR3 reads CAISESGGRAVVGNEQFF. The CDR3 DNA reads TGTGCCATCAGTGAGTCTGGCGGGAGGGCCGTAGTGGGGAATGAGCAGTTCTTC. V is TRBV10-3 and J is TRBJ2-1; the match to TRBD2 covers 9 bases. Germline CDR1 and CDR2: ENHRY and SYGVKD. Unmatched junction bases numbered 13, after V lost 0 bases and J lost 7 bases. The length of the CDR3 is 18 residues.

The rearrangement joins TRBV4-3 to TRBJ2-3, with 10 bases fitting TRBD1. The CDR3 contains 16 residues. V gave up 1 base and J gave up 5 bases; unmatched junction bases: 6. The V gene's germline CDR1 is LGHNA and CDR2 YSLEER. The CDR3 reads CASSQGPTGGGDTQYF. The CDR3 nucleotides read TGCGCCAGCAGCCAAGGCCCGACAGGGGGCGGAGATACGCAGTATTTT.

The CDR3: CASSPGLGLETQYF. In DNA form, the CDR3 reads TGCGCCAGCAGCCCGGGACTAGGGTTAGAGACCCAGTACTTC. The chain couples TRBV4-3 to TRBJ2-5; 8 positions match TRBD2. With V trimmed by 4 bases and J by 4 bases, 5 bases remained unmatched. Germline loops: CDR1 LGHNA, CDR2 YSLEER. The CDR3 loop spans 14 amino acids.

The chain combines TRBV7-9 with TRBJ2-7, with a possible D match to TRBD1 (6 bases). CDR1 and CDR2 from the germline V gene are SEHNR and FQNEAQ (reference sequence). CDR3 length: 14 residues. Between the trimmed V and J ends, which lost 5 bases and 2 bases, there was a span of 13 bases. The CDR3 DNA sequence: TGTGCCAGCAGCCCCCAGGGGACCACCTACGAGCAGTACTTC. It translates to CASSPQGTTYEQYF.

V gene TRBV4-3 combines with J gene TRBJ2-1, with TRBD2 as a possible D gene (5 bases). The V end was cut by 2 bases, the J end by 6 bases, with 14 bases between. Germline CDR1 is LGHNA and CDR2 is YSLEER. This CDR3 has 15 amino acids. The CDR3 DNA follows: TGCGCCAGCAGCCAATTGACTAATGGAGGCAATGAGCAGTTCTTC. Amino acid sequence: CASSQLTNGGNEQFF.

The chain links TRBV11-2 to TRBJ2-2; no firm D call. The germline V and J ends were trimmed by 5 bases and 5 bases, with 9 bases remaining between them. This CDR3 spans 13 amino acids. Looked up from germline, CDR1 is SGHAT and CDR2 is FQNNGV. This CDR3 reads CASSIGDTGELFF. For the CDR3, the DNA is TGTGCCAGCAGCATAGGAGATACCGGGGAGCTGTTTTTT.

V usage is TRBV4-2 and J usage is TRBJ2-5, with 15 bases that match TRBD2. This CDR3 contains 17 residues. The junction had 3 bases not matched to a gene; V was cut back by 4 bases and J by 0 bases. Germline lookup yields CDR1 LGHNA and CDR2 YNFKEQ. The CDR3 loop is CASSPGLAGGNQETQYF. In nucleotides, the CDR3 is TGTGCCAGCAGCCCAGGACTAGCGGGGGGGAACCAAGAGACCCAGTACTTC.

This clone was recorded a few times. This chain connects TRBV6-6 to TRBJ1-5; 7 nucleotides align to TRBD1. Germline values: CDR1 MNHNY, CDR2 SVGAGI (reference sequence). J was trimmed by 3 bases and V by 5 bases; bases with no gene match: 13. The CDR3 covers 17 residues. DNA of the CDR3: TGTGCCAGCAGTCGAGGATCGACAGGGCCTTCCAATCAGCCCCAGCATTTT. Its protein product is CASSRGSTGPSNQPQHF.

This clone was counted once. The chain has TRBV4-2 and TRBJ1-4; D remains ambiguous. Trimming stripped 4 bases from V and 5 bases from J, with 20 bases between. This CDR3 is built from 17 residues. CDR1 and CDR2 from the germline V gene are LGHNA and YNFKEQ. The CDR3 sequence: CASSPRNAGSANEKLFF. For the CDR3, the DNA is TGTGCCAGCAGCCCCCGTAATGCGGGTTCGGCGAATGAAAAACTGTTTTTT.

This chain connects TRBV7-2 to TRBJ1-6; D unclear. V was trimmed by 0 bases and J by 9 bases, leaving 15 bases between them. This CDR3 region has 16 residues. Germline-derived CDR1 and CDR2 are SGHTA and FQGNSA. The chain's CDR3 is CASSLAPASGVSPLHF. CDR3 nucleotides: TGTGCCAGCAGCTTAGCTCCGGCCAGCGGGGTTTCACCCCTCCACTTT.

The chain links TRBV9 to TRBJ2-7; 9 nucleotides agree with TRBD1. V lost 2 bases, J lost 4 bases, and 4 bases stayed unmatched. The CDR3 has 14 residues. Germline values: CDR1 SGDLS, CDR2 YYNGEE. The CDR3 spells CASSVGTGLYEQYF. The CDR3 DNA is TGTGCCAGCAGCGTCGGGACAGGGCTGTACGAGCAGTACTTC.

The CDR3 region is CASLGGGGEQYF. The CDR3 DNA sequence: TGTGCCAGCTTGGGGGGAGGCGGGGAGCAGTACTTC. The chain combines TRBV27 with TRBJ2-7; a weak D match, TRBD2 (6 bases). The germline gives CDR1 MNHEY, CDR2 SMNVEV (reference sequence). This CDR3 has 12 amino acids. The V gene lost 8 bases and the J gene lost 7 bases, with 15 bases spanning the gap.

This clone was counted a single time. The V and J genes are TRBV6-4 and TRBJ2-3; D might be TRBD1 (6 bases). The CDR3 is 15 residues long. Germline CDR1 and CDR2: MRHNA and SNTAGT. Trimming took 5 bases from V and 11 from J, leaving 23 bases between them. The chain's CDR3 is CASSLIAGSSGQQYF. The DNA for the CDR3 is TGTGCCAGCAGTCTGATAGCCGGTTCATCGGGACAGCAGTATTTT.

The chain employs TRBV7-3 and TRBJ2-3, with D perhaps matching TRBD1 (5 bases). This CDR3 spans 15 amino acids. Germline V CDR1 and CDR2: SGHTA, FQGTGA. The ends were cut back, 1 base at V and 1 base at J, with 9 bases in the middle. CDR3 sequence reads: CASSLRQGRTDTQYF. CDR3 nucleotides: TGTGCCAGCAGCTTAAGGCAGGGCCGCACAGATACGCAGTATTTT.